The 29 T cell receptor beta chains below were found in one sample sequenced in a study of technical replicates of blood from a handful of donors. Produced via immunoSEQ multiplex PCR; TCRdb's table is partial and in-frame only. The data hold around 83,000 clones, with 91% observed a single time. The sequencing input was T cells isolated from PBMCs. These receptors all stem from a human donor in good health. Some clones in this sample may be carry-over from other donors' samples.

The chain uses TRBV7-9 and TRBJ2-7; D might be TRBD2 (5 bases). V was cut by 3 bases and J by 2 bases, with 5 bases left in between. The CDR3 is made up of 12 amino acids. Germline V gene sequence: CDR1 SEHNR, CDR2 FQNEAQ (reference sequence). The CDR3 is CASSLTTYEQYF. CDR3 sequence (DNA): TGTGCCAGCAGCTTGACTACCTACGAGCAGTACTTC. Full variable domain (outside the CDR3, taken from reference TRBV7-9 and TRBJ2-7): DTGVSQNPRHKITKRGQNVTFRCDPISEHNRLYWYRQTLGQGPEFLTYFQNEAQLEKSRLLSDRFSAERPKGSFSTLEIQRTEQGDSAMYLCASSLTTYEQYFGPGTRLTVT.

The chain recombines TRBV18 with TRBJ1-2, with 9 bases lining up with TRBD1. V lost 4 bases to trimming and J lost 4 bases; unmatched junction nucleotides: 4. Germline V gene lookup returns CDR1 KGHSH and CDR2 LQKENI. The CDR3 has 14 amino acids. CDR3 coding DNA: TGTGCCAGCTCACTTGACAGGGGGGGCTATGGCTACACCTTC. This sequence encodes CASSLDRGGYGYTF.

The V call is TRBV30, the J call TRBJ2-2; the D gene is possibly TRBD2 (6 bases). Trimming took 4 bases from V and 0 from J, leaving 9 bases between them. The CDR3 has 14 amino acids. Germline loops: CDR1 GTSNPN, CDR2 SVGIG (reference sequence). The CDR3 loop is CAWKPGANTGELFF. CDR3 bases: TGTGCCTGGAAACCGGGGGCGAACACCGGGGAGCTGTTTTTT.

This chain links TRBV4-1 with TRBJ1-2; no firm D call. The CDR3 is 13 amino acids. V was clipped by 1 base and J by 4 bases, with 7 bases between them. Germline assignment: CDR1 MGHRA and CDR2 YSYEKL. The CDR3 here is CASSQARGYGYTF. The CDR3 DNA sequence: TGCGCCAGCAGCCAAGCCCGGGGCTATGGCTACACCTTC.

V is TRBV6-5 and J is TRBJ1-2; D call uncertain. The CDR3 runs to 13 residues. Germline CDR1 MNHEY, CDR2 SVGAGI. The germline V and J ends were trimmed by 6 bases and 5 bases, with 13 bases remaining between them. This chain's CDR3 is CASSFFRGYGYTF. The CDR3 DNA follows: TGTGCCAGCAGCTTTTTTCGGGGATATGGCTACACCTTC.

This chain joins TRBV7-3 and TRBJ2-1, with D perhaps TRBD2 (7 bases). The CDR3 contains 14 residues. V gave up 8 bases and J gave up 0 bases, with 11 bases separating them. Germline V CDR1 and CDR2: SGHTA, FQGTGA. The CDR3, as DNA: TGTGCCAGCCGGGGAGGGGGCTCCTACAATGAGCAGTTCTTC. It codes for CASRGGGSYNEQFF.

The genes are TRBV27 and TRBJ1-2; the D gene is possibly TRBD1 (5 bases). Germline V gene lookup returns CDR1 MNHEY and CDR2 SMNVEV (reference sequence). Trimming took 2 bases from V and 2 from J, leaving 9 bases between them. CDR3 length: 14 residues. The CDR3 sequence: CASSLGATNYGYTF. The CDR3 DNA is TGTGCCAGCAGTTTAGGGGCAACCAACTATGGCTACACCTTC.

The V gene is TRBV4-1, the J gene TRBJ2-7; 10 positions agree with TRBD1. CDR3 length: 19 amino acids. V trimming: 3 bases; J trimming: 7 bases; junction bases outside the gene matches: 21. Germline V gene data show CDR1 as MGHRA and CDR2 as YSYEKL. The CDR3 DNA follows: TGCGCCAGCAGCCATCGTCTTGGGGGGACAGGGGCGTCTCAATGGGAGCAGTACTTC. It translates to CASSHRLGGTGASQWEQYF.

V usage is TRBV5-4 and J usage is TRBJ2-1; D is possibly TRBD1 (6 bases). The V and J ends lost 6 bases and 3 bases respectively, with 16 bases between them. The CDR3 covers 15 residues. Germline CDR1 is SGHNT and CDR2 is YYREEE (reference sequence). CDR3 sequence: CASTKSKGDYNEQFF. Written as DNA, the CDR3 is TGTGCCAGCACCAAATCCAAGGGGGACTACAATGAGCAGTTCTTC.

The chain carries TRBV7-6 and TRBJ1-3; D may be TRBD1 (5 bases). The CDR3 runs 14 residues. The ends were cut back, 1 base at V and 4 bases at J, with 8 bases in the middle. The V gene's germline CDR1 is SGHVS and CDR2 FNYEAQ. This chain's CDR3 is CASSLEGLGNTIYF. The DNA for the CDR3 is TGTGCCAGCAGCTTAGAGGGGTTAGGAAACACCATATATTTT.

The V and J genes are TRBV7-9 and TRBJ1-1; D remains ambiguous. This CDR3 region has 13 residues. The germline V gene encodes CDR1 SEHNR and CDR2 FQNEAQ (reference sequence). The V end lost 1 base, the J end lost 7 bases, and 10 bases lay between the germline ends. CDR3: CASSLGDGFEAFF. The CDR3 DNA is TGTGCCAGCAGCTTAGGAGACGGGTTTGAAGCTTTCTTT. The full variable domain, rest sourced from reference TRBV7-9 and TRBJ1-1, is DTGVSQNPRHKITKRGQNVTFRCDPISEHNRLYWYRQTLGQGPEFLTYFQNEAQLEKSRLLSDRFSAERPKGSFSTLEIQRTEQGDSAMYLCASSLGDGFEAFFGQGTRLTVV.

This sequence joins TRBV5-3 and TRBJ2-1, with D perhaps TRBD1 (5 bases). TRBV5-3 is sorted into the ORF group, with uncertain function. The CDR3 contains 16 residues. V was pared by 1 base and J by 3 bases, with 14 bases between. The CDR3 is CARSLRGREIYNEQFF. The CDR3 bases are TGTGCCAGAAGCTTGAGGGGCAGGGAAATCTACAATGAGCAGTTCTTC.

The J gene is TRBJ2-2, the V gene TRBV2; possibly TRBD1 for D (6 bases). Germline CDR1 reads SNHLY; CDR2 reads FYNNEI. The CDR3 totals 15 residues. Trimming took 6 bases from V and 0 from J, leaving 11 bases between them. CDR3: CASSAGVANTGELFF. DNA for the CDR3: TGTGCCAGCAGCGCAGGGGTTGCGAACACCGGGGAGCTGTTTTTT.

CDR3 sequence: CASSLGGHSYEQYF. The CDR3 nucleotides are TGTGCCAGCAGCTTAGGAGGGCACTCCTACGAGCAGTACTTC. The rearrangement links TRBV7-9 to TRBJ2-7; possible D gene TRBD2, 5 bases. Trimming stripped 1 base from V and 0 bases from J, with 7 bases between. CDR1 SEHNR and CDR2 FQNEAQ come from the germline V gene (reference sequence). The CDR3 consists of 14 residues.

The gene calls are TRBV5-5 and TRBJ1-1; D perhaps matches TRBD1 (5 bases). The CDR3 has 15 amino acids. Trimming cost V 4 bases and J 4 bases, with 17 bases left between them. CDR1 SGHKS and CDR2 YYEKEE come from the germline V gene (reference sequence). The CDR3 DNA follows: TGTGCCAGCAGCGTGACAGCCACACTCCCCACTGAAGCTTTCTTT. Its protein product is CASSVTATLPTEAFF.

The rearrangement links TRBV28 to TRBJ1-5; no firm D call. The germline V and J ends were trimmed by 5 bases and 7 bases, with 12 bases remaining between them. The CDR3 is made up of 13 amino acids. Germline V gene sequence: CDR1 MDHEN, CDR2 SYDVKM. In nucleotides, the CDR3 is TGTGCCAGCAGTCTGAGGGAATCCCAGCCCCAGCATTTT. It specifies CASSLRESQPQHF.

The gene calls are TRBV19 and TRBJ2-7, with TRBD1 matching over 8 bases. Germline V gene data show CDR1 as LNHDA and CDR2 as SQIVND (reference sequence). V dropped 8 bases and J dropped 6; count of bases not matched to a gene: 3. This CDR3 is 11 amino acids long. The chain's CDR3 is CASRTGGEQYF. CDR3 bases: TGTGCCAGTCGTACAGGGGGCGAGCAGTACTTC.

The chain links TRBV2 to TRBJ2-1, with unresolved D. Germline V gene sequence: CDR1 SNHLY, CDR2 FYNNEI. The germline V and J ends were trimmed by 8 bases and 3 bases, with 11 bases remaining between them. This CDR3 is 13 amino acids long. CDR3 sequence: CASLVLVYNEQFF. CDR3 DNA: TGTGCCAGCCTCGTTCTAGTCTACAATGAGCAGTTCTTC.

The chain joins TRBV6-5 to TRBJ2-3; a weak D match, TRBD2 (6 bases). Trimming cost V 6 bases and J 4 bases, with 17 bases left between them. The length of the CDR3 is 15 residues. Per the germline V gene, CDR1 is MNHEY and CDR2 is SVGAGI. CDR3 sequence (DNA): TGTGCCAGCAGACTATTAGCGGAAGCGCCAGATACGCAGTATTTT. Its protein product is CASRLLAEAPDTQYF.

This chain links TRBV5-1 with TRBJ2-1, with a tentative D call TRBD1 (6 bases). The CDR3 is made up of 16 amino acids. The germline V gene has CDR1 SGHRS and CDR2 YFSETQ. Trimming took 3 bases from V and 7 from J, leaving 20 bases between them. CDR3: CASSSDLRARGNEQFF. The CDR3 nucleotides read TGCGCCAGCAGCTCCGATCTCCGGGCCAGGGGTAATGAGCAGTTCTTC. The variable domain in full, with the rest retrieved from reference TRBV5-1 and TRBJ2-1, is KAGVTQTPRYLIKTRGQQVTLSCSPISGHRSVSWYQQTPGQGLQFLFEYFSETQRNKGNFPGRFSGRQFSNSRSEMNVSTLELGDSALYLCASSSDLRARGNEQFFGPGTRLTVL.

In DNA, the CDR3 is TGTGCCAGCAGCCCCTTTCCCGGGGAGCTGTTTTTT. Its protein product is CASSPFPGELFF. This sequence joins TRBV28 and TRBJ2-2; D remains ambiguous. The CDR3 has 12 residues. Germline-derived CDR1 and CDR2 are MDHEN and SYDVKM. Trimming left V 6 bases short and J 6 bases short, with 8 bases between.

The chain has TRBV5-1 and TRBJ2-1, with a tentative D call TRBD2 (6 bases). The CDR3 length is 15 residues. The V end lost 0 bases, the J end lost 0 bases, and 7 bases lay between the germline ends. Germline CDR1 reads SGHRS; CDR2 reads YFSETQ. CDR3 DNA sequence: TGCGCCAGCAGCTTGGACGGGAGCTCCTACAATGAGCAGTTCTTC. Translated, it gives CASSLDGSSYNEQFF.

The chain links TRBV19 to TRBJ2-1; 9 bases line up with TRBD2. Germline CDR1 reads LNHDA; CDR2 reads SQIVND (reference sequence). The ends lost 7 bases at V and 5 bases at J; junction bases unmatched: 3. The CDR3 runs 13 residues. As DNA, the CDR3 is TGTGCCAGTACGGAGCGGGAGGACAATGAGCAGTTCTTC. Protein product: CASTEREDNEQFF.

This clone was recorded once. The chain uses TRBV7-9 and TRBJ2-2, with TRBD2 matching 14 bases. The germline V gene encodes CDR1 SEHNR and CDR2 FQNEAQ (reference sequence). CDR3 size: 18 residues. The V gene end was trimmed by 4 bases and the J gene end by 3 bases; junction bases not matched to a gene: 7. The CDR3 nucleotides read TGTGCCAGCAGCTCCGGACTAGCGGGAGGCCTTTACACCGGGGAGCTGTTTTTT. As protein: CASSSGLAGGLYTGELFF.

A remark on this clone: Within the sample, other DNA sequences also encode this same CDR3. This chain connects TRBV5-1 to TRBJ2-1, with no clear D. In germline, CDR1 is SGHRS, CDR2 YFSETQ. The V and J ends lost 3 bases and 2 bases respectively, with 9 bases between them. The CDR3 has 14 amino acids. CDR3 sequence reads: CASSSSGAYNEQFF. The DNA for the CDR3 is TGCGCCAGCAGCTCCAGTGGAGCCTACAATGAGCAGTTCTTC.

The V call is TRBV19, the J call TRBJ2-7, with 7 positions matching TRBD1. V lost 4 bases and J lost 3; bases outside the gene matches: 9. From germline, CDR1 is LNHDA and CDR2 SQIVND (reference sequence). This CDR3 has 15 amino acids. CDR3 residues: CASSTRTGHVYEQYF. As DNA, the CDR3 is TGTGCCAGTAGTACACGGACAGGACACGTCTACGAGCAGTACTTC.

DNA for the CDR3: TGTGCCAGCAGTTTGGAGGGGGGGTGGACTGAAGCTTTCTTT. Residues: CASSLEGGWTEAFF. The genes are TRBV27 and TRBJ1-1; tentative D call: TRBD1 (6 bases). The CDR3 spans 14 residues. Germline lookup yields CDR1 MNHEY and CDR2 SMNVEV (reference sequence). V lost 3 bases to trimming and J lost 5 bases, with 13 bases between them.

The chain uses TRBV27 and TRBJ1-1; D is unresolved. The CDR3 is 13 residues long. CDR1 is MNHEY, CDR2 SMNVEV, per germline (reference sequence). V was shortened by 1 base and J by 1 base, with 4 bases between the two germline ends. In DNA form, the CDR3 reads TGTGCCAGCAGTTTATTCCAGAACACTGAAGCTTTCTTT. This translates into CASSLFQNTEAFF.

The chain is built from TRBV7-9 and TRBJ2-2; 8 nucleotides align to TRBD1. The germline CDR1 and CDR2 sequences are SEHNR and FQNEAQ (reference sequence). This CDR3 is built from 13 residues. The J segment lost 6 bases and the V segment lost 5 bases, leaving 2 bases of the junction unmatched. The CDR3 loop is CASSPQGAGELFF. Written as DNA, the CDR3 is TGTGCCAGCAGCCCACAGGGGGCCGGGGAGCTGTTTTTT.